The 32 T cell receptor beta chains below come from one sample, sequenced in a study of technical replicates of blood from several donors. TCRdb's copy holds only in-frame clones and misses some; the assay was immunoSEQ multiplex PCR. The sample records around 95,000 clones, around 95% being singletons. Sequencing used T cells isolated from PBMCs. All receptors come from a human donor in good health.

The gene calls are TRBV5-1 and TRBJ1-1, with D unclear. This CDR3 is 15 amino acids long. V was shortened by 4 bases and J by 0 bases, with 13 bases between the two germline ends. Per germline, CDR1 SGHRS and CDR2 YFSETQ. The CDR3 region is CASSPPEVLNTEAFF. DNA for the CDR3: TGCGCCAGCAGCCCTCCCGAGGTATTGAACACTGAAGCTTTCTTT. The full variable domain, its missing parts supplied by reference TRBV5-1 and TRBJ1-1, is KAGVTQTPRYLIKTRGQQVTLSCSPISGHRSVSWYQQTPGQGLQFLFEYFSETQRNKGNFPGRFSGRQFSNSRSEMNVSTLELGDSALYLCASSPPEVLNTEAFFGQGTRLTVV.

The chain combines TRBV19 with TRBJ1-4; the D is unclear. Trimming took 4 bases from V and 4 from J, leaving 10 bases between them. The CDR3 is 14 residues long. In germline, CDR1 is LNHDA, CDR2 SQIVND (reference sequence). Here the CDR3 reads CASSNGLFNEKLFF. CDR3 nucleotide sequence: TGTGCCAGTAGTAATGGCCTTTTTAATGAAAAACTGTTTTTT.

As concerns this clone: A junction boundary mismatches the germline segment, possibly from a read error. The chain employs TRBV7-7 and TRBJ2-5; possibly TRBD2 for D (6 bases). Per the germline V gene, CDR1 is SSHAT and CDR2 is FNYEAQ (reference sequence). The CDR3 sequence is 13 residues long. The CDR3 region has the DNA TGTGCTAGCACGCGCCCGGGGGAAGAGACCCAGTACTTC. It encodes CASTRPGEETQYF.

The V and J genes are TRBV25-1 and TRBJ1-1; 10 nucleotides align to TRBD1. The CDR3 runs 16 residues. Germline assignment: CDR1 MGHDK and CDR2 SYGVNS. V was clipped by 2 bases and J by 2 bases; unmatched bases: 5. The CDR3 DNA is TGTGCCAGCAGTGAACCAGACAGGGGGCCCAACACTGAAGCTTTCTTT. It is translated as CASSEPDRGPNTEAFF.

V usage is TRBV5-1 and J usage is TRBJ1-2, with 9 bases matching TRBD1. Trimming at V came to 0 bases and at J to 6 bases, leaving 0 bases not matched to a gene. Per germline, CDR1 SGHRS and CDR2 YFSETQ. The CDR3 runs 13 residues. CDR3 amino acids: CASSLGTGDGYTF. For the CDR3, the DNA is TGCGCCAGCAGCTTGGGGACAGGGGATGGCTACACCTTC.

As DNA, the CDR3 is TGTGCCGGGGGACAGGGGGGTTCGAATGAGCAGTTCTTC. As protein: CAGGQGGSNEQFF. The rearrangement links TRBV6-6 to TRBJ2-1; 11 nucleotides align to TRBD1. The ends lost 11 bases at V and 7 bases at J; junction bases unmatched: 7. Per the germline V gene, CDR1 is MNHNY and CDR2 is SVGAGI (reference sequence). The CDR3 loop spans 13 amino acids.

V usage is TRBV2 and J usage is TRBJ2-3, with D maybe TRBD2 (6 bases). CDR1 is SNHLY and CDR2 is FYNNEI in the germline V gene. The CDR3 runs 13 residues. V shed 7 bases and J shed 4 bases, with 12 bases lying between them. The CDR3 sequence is CASIGTDADTQYF. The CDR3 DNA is TGTGCCAGCATCGGGACTGACGCAGATACGCAGTATTTT.

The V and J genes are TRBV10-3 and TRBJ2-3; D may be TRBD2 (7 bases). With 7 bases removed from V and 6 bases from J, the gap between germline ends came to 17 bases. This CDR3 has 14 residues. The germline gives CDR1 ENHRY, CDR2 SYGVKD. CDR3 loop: CAINALGGPDTQYF. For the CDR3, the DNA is TGTGCCATCAATGCTCTCGGGGGGCCGGATACGCAGTATTTT.

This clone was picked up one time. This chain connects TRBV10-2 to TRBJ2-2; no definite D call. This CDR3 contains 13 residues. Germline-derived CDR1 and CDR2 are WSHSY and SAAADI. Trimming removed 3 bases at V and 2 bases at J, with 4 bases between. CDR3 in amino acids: CASSDFNTGELFF. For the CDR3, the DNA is TGCGCCAGCAGTGACTTTAACACCGGGGAGCTGTTTTTT.

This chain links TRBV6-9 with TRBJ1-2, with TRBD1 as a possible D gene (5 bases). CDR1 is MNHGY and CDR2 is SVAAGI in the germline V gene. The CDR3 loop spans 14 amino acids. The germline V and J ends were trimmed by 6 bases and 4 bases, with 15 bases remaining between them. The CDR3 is CASSKQTETYGYTF. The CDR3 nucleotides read TGTGCCAGCAGCAAACAGACAGAAACCTATGGCTACACCTTC.

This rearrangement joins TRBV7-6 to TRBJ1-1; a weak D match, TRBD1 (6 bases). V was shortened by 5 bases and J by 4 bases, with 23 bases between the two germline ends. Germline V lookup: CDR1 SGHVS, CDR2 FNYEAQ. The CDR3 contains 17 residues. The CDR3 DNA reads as TGTGCCAGCAGCCCAGACCCAGGGGTATGGGGGACCACTGAAGCTTTCTTT. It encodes CASSPDPGVWGTTEAFF.

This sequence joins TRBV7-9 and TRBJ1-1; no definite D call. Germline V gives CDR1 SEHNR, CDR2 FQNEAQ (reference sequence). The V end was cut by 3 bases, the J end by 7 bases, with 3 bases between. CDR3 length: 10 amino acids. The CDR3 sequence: CASSFIEAFF. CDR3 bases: TGTGCCAGCAGCTTTATTGAAGCTTTCTTT.

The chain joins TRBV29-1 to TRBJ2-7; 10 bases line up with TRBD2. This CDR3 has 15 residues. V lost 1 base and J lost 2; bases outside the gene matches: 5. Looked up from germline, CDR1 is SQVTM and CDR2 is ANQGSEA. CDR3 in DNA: TGCAGCGTTGAAGTAGCGGGAGGACTTCCCTACGAGCAGTACTTC. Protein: CSVEVAGGLPYEQYF.

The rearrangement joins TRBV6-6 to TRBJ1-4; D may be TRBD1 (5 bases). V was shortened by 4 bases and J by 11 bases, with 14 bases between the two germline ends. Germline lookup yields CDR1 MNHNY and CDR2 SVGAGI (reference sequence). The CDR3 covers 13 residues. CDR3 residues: CASSLGVAGKLFF. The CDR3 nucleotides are TGTGCCAGCAGTTTAGGGGTGGCTGGGAAACTGTTTTTT.

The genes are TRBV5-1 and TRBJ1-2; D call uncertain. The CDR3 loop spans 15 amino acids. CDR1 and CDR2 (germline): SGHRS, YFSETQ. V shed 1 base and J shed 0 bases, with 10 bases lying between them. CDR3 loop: CASSLSGIANYGYTF. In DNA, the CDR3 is TGCGCCAGCAGCTTGTCCGGGATAGCTAACTATGGCTACACCTTC.

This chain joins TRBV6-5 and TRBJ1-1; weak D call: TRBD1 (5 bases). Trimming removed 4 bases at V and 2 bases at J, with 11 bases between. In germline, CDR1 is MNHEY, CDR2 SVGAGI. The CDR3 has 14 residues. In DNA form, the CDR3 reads TGTGCCAGCAGTTTCACGGACACTAACACTGAAGCTTTCTTT. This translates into CASSFTDTNTEAFF.

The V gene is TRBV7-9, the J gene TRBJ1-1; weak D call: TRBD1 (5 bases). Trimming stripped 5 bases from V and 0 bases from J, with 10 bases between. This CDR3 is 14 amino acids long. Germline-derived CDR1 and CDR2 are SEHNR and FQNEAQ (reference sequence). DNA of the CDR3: TGTGCCAGCAGCCTGGACACCATGAACACTGAAGCTTTCTTT. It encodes CASSLDTMNTEAFF.

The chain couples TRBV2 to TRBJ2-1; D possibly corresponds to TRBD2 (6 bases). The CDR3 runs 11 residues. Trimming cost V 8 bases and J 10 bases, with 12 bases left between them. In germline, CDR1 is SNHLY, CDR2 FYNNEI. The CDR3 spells CASPGGAEQFF. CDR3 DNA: TGTGCCAGCCCCGGGGGTGCGGAGCAGTTCTTC.

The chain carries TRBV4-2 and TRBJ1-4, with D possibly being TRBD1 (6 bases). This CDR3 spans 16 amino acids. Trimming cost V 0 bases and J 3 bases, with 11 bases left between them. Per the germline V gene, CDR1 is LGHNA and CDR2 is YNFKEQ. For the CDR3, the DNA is TGTGCCAGCAGCCAAGAGAGAGGGGGACCTAATGAAAAACTGTTTTTT. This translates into CASSQERGGPNEKLFF.

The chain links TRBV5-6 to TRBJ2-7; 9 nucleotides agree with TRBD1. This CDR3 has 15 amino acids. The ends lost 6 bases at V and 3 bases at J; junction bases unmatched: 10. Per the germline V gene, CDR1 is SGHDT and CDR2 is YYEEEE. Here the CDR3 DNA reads TGTGCCAGCACCCTCCCGGGACAGGGTTTCTACGAGCAGTACTTC. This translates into CASTLPGQGFYEQYF.

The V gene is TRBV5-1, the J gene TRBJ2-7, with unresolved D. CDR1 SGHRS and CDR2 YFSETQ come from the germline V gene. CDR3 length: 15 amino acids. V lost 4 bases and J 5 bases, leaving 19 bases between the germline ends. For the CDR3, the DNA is TGCGCCAGCAGCCCGGGTGACTTTTCGCCTCACGAGCAGTACTTC. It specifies CASSPGDFSPHEQYF.

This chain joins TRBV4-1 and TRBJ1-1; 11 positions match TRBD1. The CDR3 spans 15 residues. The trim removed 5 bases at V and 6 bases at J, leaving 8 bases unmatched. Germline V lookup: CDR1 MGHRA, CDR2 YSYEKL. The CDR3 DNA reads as TGCGCCAGCAGCATGACAGGACAGGGGGCCTCTGAAGCTTTCTTT. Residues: CASSMTGQGASEAFF.

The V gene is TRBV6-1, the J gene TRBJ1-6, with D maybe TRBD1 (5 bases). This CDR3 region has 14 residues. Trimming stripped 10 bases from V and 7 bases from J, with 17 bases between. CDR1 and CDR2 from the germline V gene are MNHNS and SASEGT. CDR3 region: CATYLGASNSPLHF. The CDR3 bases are TGTGCCACCTACCTAGGGGCCTCAAATTCACCCCTCCACTTT.

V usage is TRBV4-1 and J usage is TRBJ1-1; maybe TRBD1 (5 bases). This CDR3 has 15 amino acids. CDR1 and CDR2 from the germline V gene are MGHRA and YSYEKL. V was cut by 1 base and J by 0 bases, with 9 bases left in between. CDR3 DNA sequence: TGCGCCAGCAGCCAAGGGACAAGGATGAACACTGAAGCTTTCTTT. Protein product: CASSQGTRMNTEAFF.

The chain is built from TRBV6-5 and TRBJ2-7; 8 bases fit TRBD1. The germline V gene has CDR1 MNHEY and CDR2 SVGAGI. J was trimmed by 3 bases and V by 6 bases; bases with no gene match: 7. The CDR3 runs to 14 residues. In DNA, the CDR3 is TGTGCCAGCAGAATCCGGGGACAGGTCTACGAGCAGTACTTC. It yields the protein CASRIRGQVYEQYF.

CDR3 coding DNA: TGTGCCAGCAGTTTATCGGCGGGCTATAATTCACCCCTCCACTTT. Translated: CASSLSAGYNSPLHF. The chain couples TRBV27 to TRBJ1-6; D is undetermined. CDR1 and CDR2 from the germline V gene are MNHEY and SMNVEV (reference sequence). The CDR3 totals 15 residues. V dropped 0 bases and J dropped 3 bases, with 6 bases sitting between them.

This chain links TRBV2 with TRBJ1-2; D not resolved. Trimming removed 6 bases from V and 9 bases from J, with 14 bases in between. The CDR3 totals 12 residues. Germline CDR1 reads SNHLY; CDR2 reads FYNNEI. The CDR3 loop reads CASRTQEGSYTF. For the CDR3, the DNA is TGTGCCAGCAGGACGCAGGAGGGAAGCTACACCTTC.

The CDR3, as DNA: TGTGCCAGCAGTTACTCGGGCGACGAGCAGTACTTC. Residues: CASSYSGDEQYF. The chain has TRBV6-5 and TRBJ2-7; unclear D gene. From germline, CDR1 is MNHEY and CDR2 SVGAGI. The CDR3 sequence is 12 residues long. The V end lost 0 bases, the J end lost 5 bases, and 5 bases lay between the germline ends.

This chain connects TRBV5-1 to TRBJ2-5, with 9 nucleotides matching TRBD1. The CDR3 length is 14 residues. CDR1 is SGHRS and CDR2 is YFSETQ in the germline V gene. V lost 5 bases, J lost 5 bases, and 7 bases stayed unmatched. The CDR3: CASRGQGLVETQYF. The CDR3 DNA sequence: TGCGCCAGCAGGGGACAGGGTTTAGTGGAGACCCAGTACTTC.

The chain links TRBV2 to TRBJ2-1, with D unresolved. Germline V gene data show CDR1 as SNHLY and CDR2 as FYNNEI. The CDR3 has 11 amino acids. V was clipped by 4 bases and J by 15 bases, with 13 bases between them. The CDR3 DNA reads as TGTGCCAGCAGTGTTCTCTTATTTTGGTTCTTC. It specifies CASSVLLFWFF.

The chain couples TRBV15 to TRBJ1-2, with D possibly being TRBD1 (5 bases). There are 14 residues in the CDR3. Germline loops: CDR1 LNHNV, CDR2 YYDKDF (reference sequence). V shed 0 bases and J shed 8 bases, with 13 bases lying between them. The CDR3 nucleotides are TGTGCCACCAGCAGAGATGTCGGGGGTGACGGCTACACCTTC. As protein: CATSRDVGGDGYTF.

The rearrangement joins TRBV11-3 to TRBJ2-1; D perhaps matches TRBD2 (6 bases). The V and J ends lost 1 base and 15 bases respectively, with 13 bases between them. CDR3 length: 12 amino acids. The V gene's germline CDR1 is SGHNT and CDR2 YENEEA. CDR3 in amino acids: CASSLVRGGTFF. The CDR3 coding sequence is TGTGCCAGCAGCTTAGTAAGGGGAGGCACGTTCTTC.